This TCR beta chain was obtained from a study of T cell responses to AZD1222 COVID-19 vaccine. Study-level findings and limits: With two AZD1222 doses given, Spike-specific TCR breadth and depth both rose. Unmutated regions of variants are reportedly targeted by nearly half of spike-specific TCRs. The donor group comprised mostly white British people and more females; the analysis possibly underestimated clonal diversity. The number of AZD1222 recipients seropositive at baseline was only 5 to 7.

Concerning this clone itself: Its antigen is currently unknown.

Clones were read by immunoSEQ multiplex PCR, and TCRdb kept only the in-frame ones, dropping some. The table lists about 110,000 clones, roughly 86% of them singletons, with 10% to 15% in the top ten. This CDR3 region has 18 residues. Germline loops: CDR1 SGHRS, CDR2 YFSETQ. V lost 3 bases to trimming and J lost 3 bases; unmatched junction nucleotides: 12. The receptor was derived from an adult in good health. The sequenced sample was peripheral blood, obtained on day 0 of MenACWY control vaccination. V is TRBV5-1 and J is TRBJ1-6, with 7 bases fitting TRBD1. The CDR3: CASSWTTGTAVYNSPLHF. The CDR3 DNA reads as TGCGCCAGCAGCTGGACTACCGGGACAGCCGTCTATAATTCACCCCTCCACTTT.